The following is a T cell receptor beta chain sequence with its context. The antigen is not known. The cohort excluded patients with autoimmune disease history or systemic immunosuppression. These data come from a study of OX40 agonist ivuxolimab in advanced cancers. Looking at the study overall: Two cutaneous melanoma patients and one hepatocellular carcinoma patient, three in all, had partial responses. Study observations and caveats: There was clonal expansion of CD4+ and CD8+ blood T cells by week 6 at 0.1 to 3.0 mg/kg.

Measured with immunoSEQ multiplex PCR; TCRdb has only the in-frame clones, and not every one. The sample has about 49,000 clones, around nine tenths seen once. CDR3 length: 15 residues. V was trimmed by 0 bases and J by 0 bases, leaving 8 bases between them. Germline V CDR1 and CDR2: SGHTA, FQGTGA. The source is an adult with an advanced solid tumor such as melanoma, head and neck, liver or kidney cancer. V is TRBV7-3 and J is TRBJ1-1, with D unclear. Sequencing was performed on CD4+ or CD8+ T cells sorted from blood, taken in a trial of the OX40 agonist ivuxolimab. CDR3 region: CASSLTGMMNTEAFF. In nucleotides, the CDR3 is TGTGCCAGCAGCTTAACCGGGATGATGAACACTGAAGCTTTCTTT.